This TCR beta chain was profiled in a study of cytomegalovirus exposure and HLA in healthy donors. The primer mix had 60 Vbeta and 13 Jbeta primers. In the study's own analysis: An analysis performed later counted about 80 million unique TCR beta chains (roughly 11 million of them shared). The table came from immunoSEQ multiplex PCR; TCRdb's copy has only in-frame clones and leaves some out. V, J and clone size reflect that table, while D and trimming were determined from the DNA. The repertoire holds about 210,000 clones, with roughly three quarters as singletons. The V gene's germline CDR1 is SQVTM and CDR2 ANQGSEA. After removal of 6 bases from V and 8 bases from J, the junction contained 9 bases not matched to a gene. CDR3 size: 12 residues.

The chain links TRBV29-1 to TRBJ1-1; TRBD1 aligns across 7 bases. Sequenced material: PBMCs. The receptor was isolated from a male donor in good health and CMV-seropositive. The DNA for the CDR3 is TGCAGCGTGAAAACGACAGGGACGGAAGCTTTCTTT. It specifies CSVKTTGTEAFF.